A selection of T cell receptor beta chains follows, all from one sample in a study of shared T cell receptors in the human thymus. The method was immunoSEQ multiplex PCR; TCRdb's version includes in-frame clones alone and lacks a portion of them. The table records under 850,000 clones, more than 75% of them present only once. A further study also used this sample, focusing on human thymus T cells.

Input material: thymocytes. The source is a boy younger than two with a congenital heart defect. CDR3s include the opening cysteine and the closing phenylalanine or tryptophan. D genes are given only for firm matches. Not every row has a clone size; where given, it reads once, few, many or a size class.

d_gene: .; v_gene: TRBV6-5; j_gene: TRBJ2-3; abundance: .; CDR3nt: TGTGCCAGCAGTTCCCAGTATCAGGCAACAGATACGCAGTATTTT; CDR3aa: CASSSQYQATDTQYF
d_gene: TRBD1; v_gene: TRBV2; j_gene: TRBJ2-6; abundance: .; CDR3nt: TGTGCCAGCAGCAGGGGGCTCTCTGGGGCCAACGTCCTGACTTTC; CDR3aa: CASSRGLSGANVLTF
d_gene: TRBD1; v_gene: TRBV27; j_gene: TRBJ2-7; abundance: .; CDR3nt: TGTGCCAGCAGCCCCTCCCCGGGACAGGGTCGCGAGCAGTACTTC; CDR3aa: CASSPSPGQGREQYF
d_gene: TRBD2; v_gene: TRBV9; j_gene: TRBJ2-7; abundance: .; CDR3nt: TGTGCCAGCAGCGTAGGTCGCAGCGGGAGATCCGAGCAGTACTTC; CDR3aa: CASSVGRSGRSEQYF
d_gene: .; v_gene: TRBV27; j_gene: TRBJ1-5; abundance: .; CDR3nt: TGTGCCAGCAGTTTATACGGGATCGGCAATCAGCCCCAGCATTTT; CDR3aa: CASSLYGIGNQPQHF
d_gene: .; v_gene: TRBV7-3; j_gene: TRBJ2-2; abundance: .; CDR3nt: TGTGCCAGCAGCTTAGATAGAAACACCGGGGAGCTGTTTTTT; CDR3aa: CASSLDRNTGELFF
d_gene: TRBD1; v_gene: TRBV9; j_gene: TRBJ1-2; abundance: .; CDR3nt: TGTGCCAGCAGCGTTACAGGGGACTATGGCTACACCTTC; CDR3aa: CASSVTGDYGYTF
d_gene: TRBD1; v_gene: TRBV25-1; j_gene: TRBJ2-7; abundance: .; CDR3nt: TGTGCCAGCAGTGTTCACAGGGGGCCCCACGAGCAGTACTTC; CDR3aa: CASSVHRGPHEQYF
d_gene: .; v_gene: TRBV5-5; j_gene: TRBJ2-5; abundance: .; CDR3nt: TGTGCCAGCAGCCCTCCGGGGAAGGAGACCCAGTACTTC; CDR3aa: CASSPPGKETQYF
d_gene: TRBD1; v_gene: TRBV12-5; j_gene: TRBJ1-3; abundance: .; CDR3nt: TGTGCTAGTGGTTCGCAGGGGGTCACTGGAAACACCATATATTTT; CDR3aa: CASGSQGVTGNTIYF
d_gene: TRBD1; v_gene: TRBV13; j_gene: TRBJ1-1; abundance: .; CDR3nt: TGTGCCAGCAGCTTAGGCCCCCGAACTGGGACAGTGAACACTGAAGCTTTCTTT; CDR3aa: CASSLGPRTGTVNTEAFF
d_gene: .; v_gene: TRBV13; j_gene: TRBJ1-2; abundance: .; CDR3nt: TGTGCCAGCAGCTTAGGGTTCCGCTCTGTCGGGTGCGGCTACACCTTC; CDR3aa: CASSLGFRSVGCGYTF
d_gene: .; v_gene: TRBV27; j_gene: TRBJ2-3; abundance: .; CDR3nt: TGTGCCAGCAGGGAAGGGGGCACAGATACGCAGTATTTT; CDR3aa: CASREGGTDTQYF
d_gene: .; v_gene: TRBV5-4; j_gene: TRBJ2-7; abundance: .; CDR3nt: TGTGCCAGCAGCTTGGGCAAGGGAGGTAGCTCCTACGAGCAGTACTTC; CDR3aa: CASSLGKGGSSYEQYF
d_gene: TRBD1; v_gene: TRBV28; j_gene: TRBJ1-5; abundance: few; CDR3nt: TGTGCCAGCAGACCCGGGACAGGGAACGGGGGGCCCCAGCATTTT; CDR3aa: CASRPGTGNGGPQHF
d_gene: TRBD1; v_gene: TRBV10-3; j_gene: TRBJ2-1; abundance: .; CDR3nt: TGTGCCATCAGTGGGGGACAGGGGCGAAATGAGCAGTTCTTC; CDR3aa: CAISGGQGRNEQFF
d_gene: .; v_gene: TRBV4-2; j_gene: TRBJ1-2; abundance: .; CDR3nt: TGTGCCAGCAGCCAAGTGGAAGAGACGGAGACTAATGGCTACACCTTC; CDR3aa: CASSQVEETETNGYTF
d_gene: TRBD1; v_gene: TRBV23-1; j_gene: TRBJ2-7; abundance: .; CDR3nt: TGCGCCAGCAGTCAATCGGGGACAGGGGGTTCCTCCTACGAGCAGTACTTC; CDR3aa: CASSQSGTGGSSYEQYF
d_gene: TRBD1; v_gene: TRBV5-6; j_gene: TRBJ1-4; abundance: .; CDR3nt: TGTGCCAGCAGCCTACCGGGACAGAAGGTGTTTTTT; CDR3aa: CASSLPGQKVFF
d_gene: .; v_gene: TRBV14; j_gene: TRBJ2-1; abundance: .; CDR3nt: TGTGCCAGCAGCCACAGGGGTCGACTCCACGTCATTGAGCAGTTCTTC; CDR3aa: CASSHRGRLHVIEQFF
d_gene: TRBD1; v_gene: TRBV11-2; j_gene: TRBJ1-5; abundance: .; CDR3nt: TGTGCCAGCAGCCCCGGGACAGGCGGCATTAGTGGCAATCAGCCCCAGCATTTT; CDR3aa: CASSPGTGGISGNQPQHF
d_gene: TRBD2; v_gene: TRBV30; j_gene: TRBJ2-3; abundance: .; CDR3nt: TGTGCCTGGGGACTAGCGGGAGCAGATACGCAGTATTTT; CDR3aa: CAWGLAGADTQYF
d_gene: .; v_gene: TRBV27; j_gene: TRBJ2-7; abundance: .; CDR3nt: TGTGCCAGCAGTCCCCGGCCTCTAGGTTACGAGCAGTACTTC; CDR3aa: CASSPRPLGYEQYF
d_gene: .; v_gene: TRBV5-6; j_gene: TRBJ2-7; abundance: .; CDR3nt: TGTGCCAGCAGTAGACAGGAGGCGTCGAGAGAGCAGTACTTC; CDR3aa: CASSRQEASREQYF
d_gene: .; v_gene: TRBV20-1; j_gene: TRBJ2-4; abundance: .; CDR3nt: TGCAGTGCTAGACACAAAAACATTCAGTACTTC; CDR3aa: CSARHKNIQYF
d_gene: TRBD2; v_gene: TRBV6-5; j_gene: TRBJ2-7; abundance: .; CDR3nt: TGTGCCAGCAGTCCACAGCGGGATCGCGGCGCCGAGCAGTACTTC; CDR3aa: CASSPQRDRGAEQYF
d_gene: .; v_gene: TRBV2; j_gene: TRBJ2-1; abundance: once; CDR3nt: TGTGCCAGCAGGTTGTGCGGGATATACAATGAGCAGTTCTTC; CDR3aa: CASRLCGIYNEQFF
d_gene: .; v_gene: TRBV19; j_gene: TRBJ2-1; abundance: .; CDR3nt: TGTGCCAGTAGTATCCCCGCGGCAAAAGGTTCGCATGAGCAGTTCTTC; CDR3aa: CASSIPAAKGSHEQFF
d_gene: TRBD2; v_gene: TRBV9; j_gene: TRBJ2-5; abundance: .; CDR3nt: TGTGCCAGCAGCCCACGGGGACTAGCGGGAGAATGGGGACAAGAGACCCAGTACTTC; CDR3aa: CASSPRGLAGEWGQETQYF
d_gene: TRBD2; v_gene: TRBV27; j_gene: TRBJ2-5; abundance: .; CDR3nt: TGTGCCAGCAGTCCACCCGGGACAGGCGGGACTTTACTAGCGGGAGAGAGGGGGAAGACCCAGTACTTC; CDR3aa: CASSPPGTGGTLLAGERGKTQYF
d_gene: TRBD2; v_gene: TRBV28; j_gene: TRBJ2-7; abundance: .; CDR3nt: TGTGCCAGCAGAAAGGGACTAGCGGGAGGGTCCCTGCACGAGCAGTACTTC; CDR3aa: CASRKGLAGGSLHEQYF
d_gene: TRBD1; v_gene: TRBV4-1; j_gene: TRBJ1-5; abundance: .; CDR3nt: TGCGCCAGCAGCCAAGAGGTGCCGGGACAGGGTACCTTAAGCAATCAGCCCCAGCATTTT; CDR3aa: CASSQEVPGQGTLSNQPQHF
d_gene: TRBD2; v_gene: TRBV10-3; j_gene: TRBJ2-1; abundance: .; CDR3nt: TGTGCCATCAGGGAACTAGCGGGAGCAGAACGGAATGAGCAGTTCTTC; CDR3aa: CAIRELAGAERNEQFF
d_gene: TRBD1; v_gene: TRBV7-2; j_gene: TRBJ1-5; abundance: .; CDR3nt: TGTGCCAGCAGCCATCAGAGACAGGGGTATAGCAATCAGCCCCAGCATTTT; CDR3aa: CASSHQRQGYSNQPQHF
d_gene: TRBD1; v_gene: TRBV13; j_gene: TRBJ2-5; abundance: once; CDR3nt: TGTGCCAGCAGCCGGGACAGGAAATTTAAAGAGACCCAGTACTTC; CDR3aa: CASSRDRKFKETQYF
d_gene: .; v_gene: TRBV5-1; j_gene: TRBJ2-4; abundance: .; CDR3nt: TGCGCCAGCAGCTTGGTGTCTGACGCGGAGCTAGCCAAAAACATTCAGTACTTC; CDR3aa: CASSLVSDAELAKNIQYF
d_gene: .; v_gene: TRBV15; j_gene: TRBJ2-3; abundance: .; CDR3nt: TGTGCCACCAGCATTCCGGGAGACGGGACAGATACGCAGTATTTT; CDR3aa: CATSIPGDGTDTQYF
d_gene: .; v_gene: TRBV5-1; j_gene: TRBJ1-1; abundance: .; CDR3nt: TGCGCCAGCAGGGAGGTTGGCACTGAAGCTTTCTTT; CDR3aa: CASREVGTEAFF
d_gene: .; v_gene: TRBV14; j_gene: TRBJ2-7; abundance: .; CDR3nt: TGTGCCAGCAGCCAAGAGCTTGGAGGGCGTTCCTACGAGCAGTACTTC; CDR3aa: CASSQELGGRSYEQYF
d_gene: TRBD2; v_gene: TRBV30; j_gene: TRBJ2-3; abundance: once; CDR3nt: TGTGCCTGGAGCCTCGCGGGGGGCACAGATACGCAGTATTTT; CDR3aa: CAWSLAGGTDTQYF
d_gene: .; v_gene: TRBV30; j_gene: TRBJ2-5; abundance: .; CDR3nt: TGTGCCGGAGTGTCACTAGGGTTGCTGGAGACCCAGTACTTC; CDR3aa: CAGVSLGLLETQYF
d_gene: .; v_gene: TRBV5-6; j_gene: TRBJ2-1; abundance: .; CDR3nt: TGTGCCAGCAGCCTGGAAGGCGGGGACGACAATGAGCAGTTCTTC; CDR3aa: CASSLEGGDDNEQFF
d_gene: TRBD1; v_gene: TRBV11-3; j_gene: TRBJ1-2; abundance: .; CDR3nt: TGTGCCAGCAGCTTATCCGGGACAGGGGCCACCTATGGCTACACCTTC; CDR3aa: CASSLSGTGATYGYTF
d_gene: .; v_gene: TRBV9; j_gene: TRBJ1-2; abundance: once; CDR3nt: TGTGCCAGCAGCGTAGGGCTCGACGGGATCCCCTATGGCTACACCTTC; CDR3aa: CASSVGLDGIPYGYTF
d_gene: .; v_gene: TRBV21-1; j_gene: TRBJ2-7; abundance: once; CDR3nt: TGTGCCAGCAGCCTCCGGGACTCCTACGAGCAGTACTTC; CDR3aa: CASSLRDSYEQYF
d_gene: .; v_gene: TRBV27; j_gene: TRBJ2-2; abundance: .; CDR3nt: TGTGCCAGCAGTTTAGTGGAGCCCCTCACCGGGGAGCTGTTTTTT; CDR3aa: CASSLVEPLTGELFF
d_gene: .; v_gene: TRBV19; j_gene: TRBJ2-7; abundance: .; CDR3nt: TGTGCCAGTAGTGGTGGAGGGGTGGGGGAGCAGTACTTC; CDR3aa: CASSGGGVGEQYF
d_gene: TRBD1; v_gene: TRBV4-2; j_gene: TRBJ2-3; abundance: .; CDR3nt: TGTGCCAGCAGCCAAAACAGGGGCGGAACCAACACAGATACGCAGTATTTT; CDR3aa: CASSQNRGGTNTDTQYF
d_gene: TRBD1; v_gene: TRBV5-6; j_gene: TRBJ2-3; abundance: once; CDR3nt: TGTGCCAGCAGCTTCCGGGACAGAAGTGACACAGATACGCAGTATTTT; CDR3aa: CASSFRDRSDTDTQYF
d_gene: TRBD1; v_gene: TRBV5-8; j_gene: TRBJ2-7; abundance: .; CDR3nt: TGTGCCAGCAGCCCTAAAGCGACAGGGCCCTACGAGCAGTACTTC; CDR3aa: CASSPKATGPYEQYF
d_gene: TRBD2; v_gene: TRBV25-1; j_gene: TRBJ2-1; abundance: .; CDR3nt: TGTGCCAGGAGTGGGACTAGCGGGAGGGCCAATGAGCAGTTCTTC; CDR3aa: CARSGTSGRANEQFF
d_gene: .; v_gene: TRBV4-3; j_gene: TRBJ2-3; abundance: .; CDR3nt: TGCGCCAGCAGTCTAAAAGAGCCAGATACGCAGTATTTT; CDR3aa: CASSLKEPDTQYF
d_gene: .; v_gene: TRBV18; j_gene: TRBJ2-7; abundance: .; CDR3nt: TGTGCCAGCTCACACAATATAGGGGGAGCAGGGCCCTACGAGCAGTACTTC; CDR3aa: CASSHNIGGAGPYEQYF
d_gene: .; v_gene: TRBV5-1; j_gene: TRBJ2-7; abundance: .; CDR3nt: TGCGCCAGCAGCCCCGCACCCCCAAGACTTCCTCACCTAAGCTCCTACGAGCAGTACTTC; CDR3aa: CASSPAPPRLPHLSSYEQYF
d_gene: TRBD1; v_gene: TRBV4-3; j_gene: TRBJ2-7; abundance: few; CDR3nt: TGCGCCAGCAGCCAAGATCTCGTGGCAGGGGGTGAGTACGAGCAGTACTTC; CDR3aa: CASSQDLVAGGEYEQYF
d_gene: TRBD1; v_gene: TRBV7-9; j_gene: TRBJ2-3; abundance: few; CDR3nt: TGTGCCAGCAGCTTACGACAGGACAGGGGGACGACAGATACGCAGTATTTT; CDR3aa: CASSLRQDRGTTDTQYF
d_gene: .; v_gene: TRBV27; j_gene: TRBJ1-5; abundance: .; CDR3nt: TGTGCCAGCAGTATTCTGCAAGGGGGGGCCGTAGGCAATCAGCCCCAGCATTTT; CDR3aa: CASSILQGGAVGNQPQHF
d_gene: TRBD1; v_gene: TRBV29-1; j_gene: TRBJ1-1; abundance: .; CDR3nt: TGCAGCGAACGATTCCGGGACAGCATGAACACTGAAGCTTTCTTT; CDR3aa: CSERFRDSMNTEAFF
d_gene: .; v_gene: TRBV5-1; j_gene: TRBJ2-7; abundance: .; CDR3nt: TGCGCCAGCAGCTTGGTTGTAGGAGGGCCCGATTATTACTTC; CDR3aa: CASSLVVGGPDYYF